Each of the 32 T cell receptor beta chains below was sequenced from the same sample in a study of PD-L1 blockade in urothelial cancer. Sample time point: peripheral blood 6 weeks after treatment start. Sequenced by immunoSEQ multiplex PCR; TCRdb stores in-frame clones only, minus some. This sample has around 69,000 clones, with more than 85% found just once. This specimen consisted of PBMCs, obtained around atezolizumab (anti-PD-L1) treatment. Receptor source: a woman aged 80 or over with urothelial cancer.

The V gene is TRBV28, the J gene TRBJ2-1, with TRBD2 identical over 12 bases. The CDR3 loop spans 16 amino acids. Germline V gives CDR1 MDHEN, CDR2 SYDVKM. V dropped 6 bases and J dropped 8; count of bases not matched to a gene: 11. This chain's CDR3 is CASSTLTSGSWYEQFF. The CDR3 bases are TGTGCCAGCAGCACCCTGACTAGCGGGAGTTGGTATGAGCAGTTCTTC.

The rearrangement joins TRBV19 to TRBJ2-3, with 8 bases matching TRBD2. V lost 11 bases to trimming and J lost 4 bases; unmatched junction nucleotides: 8. There are 13 residues in the CDR3. The germline CDR1 and CDR2 sequences are LNHDA and SQIVND (reference sequence). The CDR3 is CASRGGSPDTQYF. CDR3 sequence (DNA): TGTGCCTCCCGGGGGGGAAGCCCAGATACGCAGTATTTT.

This clone came up once. V and J are TRBV5-1 and TRBJ1-1; D ambiguous. V was shortened by 4 bases and J by 6 bases, with 13 bases between the two germline ends. The germline V gene has CDR1 SGHRS and CDR2 YFSETQ. The CDR3 contains 13 residues. Here the CDR3 reads CASSLDIIAEAFF. For the CDR3, the DNA is TGCGCCAGCAGCCTGGATATTATCGCTGAAGCTTTCTTT. The complete variable domain, with remaining parts taken from reference TRBV5-1 and TRBJ1-1, reads KAGVTQTPRYLIKTRGQQVTLSCSPISGHRSVSWYQQTPGQGLQFLFEYFSETQRNKGNFPGRFSGRQFSNSRSEMNVSTLELGDSALYLCASSLDIIAEAFFGQGTRLTVV.

The gene calls are TRBV19 and TRBJ2-1, with 7 nucleotides matching TRBD2. V lost 7 bases, J lost 7 bases, and 13 bases stayed unmatched. The length of the CDR3 is 15 residues. Per the germline V gene, CDR1 is LNHDA and CDR2 is SQIVND (reference sequence). The CDR3 reads CASNPRGGFGNEQFF. The CDR3 coding sequence is TGTGCCAGTAACCCGAGGGGAGGGTTCGGGAATGAGCAGTTCTTC.

J is TRBJ2-3 and V is TRBV11-2; D possibly corresponds to TRBD2 (6 bases). Per the germline V gene, CDR1 is SGHAT and CDR2 is FQNNGV. Trimming pared 3 bases from V and 1 base from J, leaving 11 bases between. The CDR3 loop spans 15 amino acids. This CDR3 reads CASSFGGRGTDTQYF. DNA for the CDR3: TGTGCCAGCAGCTTCGGGGGACGGGGCACAGATACGCAGTATTTT. Full variable domain (outside the CDR3, taken from reference TRBV11-2 and TRBJ2-3): EAGVAQSPRYKIIEKRQSVAFWCNPISGHATLYWYQQILGQGPKLLIQFQNNGVVDDSQLPKDRFSAERLKGVDSTLKIQPAKLEDSAVYLCASSFGGRGTDTQYFGPGTRLTVL.

The chain joins TRBV7-2 to TRBJ1-1; TRBD1 is a possible D gene (5 bases). The V end lost 1 base, the J end lost 5 bases, and 14 bases lay between the germline ends. CDR3 length equals 15 residues. CDR1 is SGHTA, CDR2 FQGNSA, per germline. CDR3 sequence (DNA): TGTGCCAGCAGCTTAGAAGTAGGGGCAGGGACTGAAGCTTTCTTT. It codes for CASSLEVGAGTEAFF.

The rearrangement links TRBV6-5 to TRBJ1-2; 7 bases align to TRBD1. This CDR3 region has 13 residues. V shed 1 base, J shed 10 bases, and the junction held 6 bases outside the gene matches. Per germline, CDR1 MNHEY and CDR2 SVGAGI. In DNA form, the CDR3 reads TGTGCCAGCAGTTACTACCGGGACAGAGACTACACCTTC. Its protein product is CASSYYRDRDYTF.

The chain joins TRBV6-6 to TRBJ2-7; TRBD1 aligns across 10 bases. V lost 6 bases to trimming and J lost 6 bases; unmatched junction nucleotides: 11. Germline assignment: CDR1 MNHNY and CDR2 SVGAGI (reference sequence). The CDR3 has 15 residues. The CDR3 DNA is TGTGCCAGCAGCCCTTCCCGACAGGGGGCGGTCGAGCAGTACTTC. Translating it yields CASSPSRQGAVEQYF.

CDR3 DNA: TGTGCCAGCAGCGTTAGTGGGGCGCCGTCTCAGCAGTTCTTC. Its protein is CASSVSGAPSQQFF. The rearrangement links TRBV9 to TRBJ2-1; tentative D call: TRBD1 (5 bases). V lost 2 bases to trimming and J lost 11 bases, with 17 bases between them. This CDR3 spans 14 amino acids. Germline V gene data show CDR1 as SGDLS and CDR2 as YYNGEE.

V gene TRBV7-3 combines with J gene TRBJ2-5; maybe TRBD1 (7 bases). The length of the CDR3 is 13 residues. Germline lookup yields CDR1 SGHTA and CDR2 FQGTGA. Trimming took off 5 bases at V and 3 bases at J, with 10 bases between the two ends. The CDR3 loop is CASSRGTEETQYF. The CDR3 DNA sequence: TGTGCCAGCAGCCGCGGGACAGAAGAGACCCAGTACTTC. Looking up the rest from reference TRBV7-3 and TRBJ2-5 gives the full variable domain: GAGVSQTPSNKVTEKGKYVELRCDPISGHTALYWYRQSLGQGPEFLIYFQGTGAADDSGLPNDRFFAVRPEGSVSTLKIQRTERGDSAVYLCASSRGTEETQYFGPGTRLLVL.

The chain uses TRBV19 and TRBJ1-2, with D perhaps matching TRBD1 (6 bases). Germline CDR1 LNHDA, CDR2 SQIVND (reference sequence). The CDR3 sequence is 14 residues long. V dropped 10 bases and J dropped 2 bases, with 17 bases sitting between them. The CDR3 DNA reads as TGTGCCACCCTAAGGGGGGGCGCGAACTATGGCTACACCTTC. Protein sequence: CATLRGGANYGYTF.

The genes are TRBV2 and TRBJ2-7; D is unresolved. The V gene lost 8 bases and the J gene lost 5 bases, with 4 bases spanning the gap. Germline CDR1 reads SNHLY; CDR2 reads FYNNEI. This CDR3 spans 9 amino acids. The CDR3 DNA reads as TGTGCCAGCTCTAACGAGCAGTACTTC. This gives the protein CASSNEQYF.

The chain combines TRBV7-3 with TRBJ2-7, with 12 bases matching TRBD2. Trimming removed 5 bases from V and 5 bases from J; junction bases left unmatched: 10. CDR1 SGHTA and CDR2 FQGTGA come from the germline V gene. CDR3 length: 16 residues. CDR3: CASSRDVTSGRDEQYF. For the CDR3, the DNA is TGTGCCAGCAGCCGAGACGTGACTAGCGGGAGAGACGAGCAGTACTTC.

CDR3 protein: CASSLGAGRSATGELFF. The CDR3 region has the DNA TGCGCCAGCAGCTTGGGTGCCGGGAGGTCAGCCACCGGGGAGCTGTTTTTT. V is TRBV5-1 and J is TRBJ2-2; 7 bases line up with TRBD2. V was clipped by 0 bases and J by 4 bases; unmatched bases: 9. The germline V gene has CDR1 SGHRS and CDR2 YFSETQ. The CDR3 length is 17 residues.

The rearrangement uses TRBV6-7 and TRBJ2-1; maybe TRBD2 (5 bases). TRBV6-7 is designated an ORF whose function remains uncertain. The CDR3 is made up of 15 amino acids. V was clipped by 7 bases and J by 4 bases, with 17 bases between them. DNA for the CDR3: TGTGCCAGCAACTTCCCCAGCGGAGGTTACAATGAGCAGTTCTTC. Its translation is CASNFPSGGYNEQFF.

The chain carries TRBV7-8 and TRBJ2-7; weak D call: TRBD2 (5 bases). V lost 9 bases to trimming and J lost 12 bases, with 18 bases between them. Germline CDR1 reads SGHVS; CDR2 reads FQNEAQ. The CDR3 is 11 amino acids. This CDR3 is CASRSEGSLYF. The CDR3 coding sequence is TGTGCCAGTAGAAGTGAGGGAAGCCTGTACTTC.

The chain uses TRBV6-1 and TRBJ1-1; D is perhaps TRBD1 (5 bases). The CDR3 spans 12 residues. V was pared by 1 base and J by 11 bases, with 11 bases between. Germline values: CDR1 MNHNS, CDR2 SASEGT. The CDR3 DNA sequence: TGTGCCAGCAGTGAAGGCGGGGCCGGGGCTTTCTTT. Its translation: CASSEGGAGAFF.

The chain is built from TRBV7-9 and TRBJ2-3; 11 nucleotides agree with TRBD2. Unmatched junction bases numbered 13, after V lost 2 bases and J lost 3 bases. The CDR3 consists of 19 residues. Per germline, CDR1 SEHNR and CDR2 FQNEAQ (reference sequence). The CDR3 sequence: CASSLKDRGTSGRTDTQYF. As DNA, the CDR3 is TGTGCCAGCAGCTTAAAGGACAGGGGTACTAGCGGGAGAACAGATACGCAGTATTTT.

The sample holds one count of this clone. This chain links TRBV7-9 with TRBJ1-3, with D unresolved. The V gene's germline CDR1 is SEHNR and CDR2 FQNEAQ (reference sequence). The CDR3 runs 16 residues. Trimming removed 4 bases from V and 2 bases from J, with 15 bases in between. The CDR3 DNA sequence: TGTGCCAGCAGCTCCCCCCCTGCCAGAACTGGAAACACCATATATTTT. Protein product: CASSSPPARTGNTIYF. Full variable domain (missing parts from reference TRBV7-9 and TRBJ1-3): DTGVSQNPRHKITKRGQNVTFRCDPISEHNRLYWYRQTLGQGPEFLTYFQNEAQLEKSRLLSDRFSAERPKGSFSTLEIQRTEQGDSAMYLCASSSPPARTGNTIYFGEGSWLTVV.

This clone has a handful of counts. The chain links TRBV7-9 to TRBJ1-1; D uncertain. Germline-derived CDR1 and CDR2 are SEHNR and FQNEAQ (reference sequence). The germline V and J ends were trimmed by 3 bases and 5 bases, with 16 bases remaining between them. There are 15 residues in the CDR3. The CDR3 DNA reads TGTGCCAGCAGCTTGGTACCCGCAGGAGGTACTGAAGCTTTCTTT. Its protein product is CASSLVPAGGTEAFF.

The rearrangement joins TRBV28 to TRBJ2-3; 8 bases align to TRBD2. Germline V gene data show CDR1 as MDHEN and CDR2 as SYDVKM. The CDR3 runs 16 residues. Trimming removed 0 bases from V and 5 bases from J; junction bases left unmatched: 7. This CDR3 reads CASSLWESGSGDTQYF. The CDR3 nucleotides are TGTGCCAGCAGTTTATGGGAAAGCGGGAGCGGAGATACGCAGTATTTT. Complete variable domain (other parts from reference TRBV28 and TRBJ2-3): DVKVTQSSRYLVKRTGEKVFLECVQDMDHENMFWYRQDPGLGLRLIYFSYDVKMKEKGDIPEGYSVSREKKERFSLILESASTNQTSMYLCASSLWESGSGDTQYFGPGTRLTVL.

The V gene is TRBV27, the J gene TRBJ2-2; 7 bases are a match to TRBD1. Unmatched junction bases numbered 5, after V lost 4 bases and J lost 0 bases. In germline, CDR1 is MNHEY, CDR2 SMNVEV (reference sequence). This CDR3 comprises 16 residues. CDR3 loop: CASSSRGTANTGELFF. The CDR3 DNA sequence: TGTGCCAGCAGTTCCCGAGGGACAGCGAACACCGGGGAGCTGTTTTTT.

The J gene is TRBJ1-2, the V gene TRBV7-2; TRBD1 matches at 10 bases. The V segment lost 5 bases and the J segment 7 bases; nucleotides outside the gene matches: 7. Germline assignment: CDR1 SGHTA and CDR2 FQGNSA. The CDR3 runs 14 residues. This chain's CDR3 is CASSIDRGQGGYTF. Written as DNA, the CDR3 is TGTGCCAGCAGCATCGACAGGGGGCAGGGTGGCTACACCTTC.

This clone showed up just a few times. The chain couples TRBV19 to TRBJ1-1, with D possibly TRBD1 on 6 matching bases. V was cut by 5 bases and J by 6 bases, with 10 bases left in between. CDR1 is LNHDA, CDR2 SQIVND, per germline (reference sequence). There are 12 residues in the CDR3. CDR3 bases: TGTGCCAGTAGTTCAGGACAGCCTGAAGCTTTCTTT. This codes for CASSSGQPEAFF.

This chain connects TRBV9 to TRBJ2-1, with 8 bases fitting TRBD2. Losses at the gene ends were 0 bases for V and 2 bases for J; bases not matched to a gene: 4. The CDR3 length is 16 residues. The germline V gene encodes CDR1 SGDLS and CDR2 YYNGEE. CDR3 DNA sequence: TGTGCCAGCAGCGTAGAATTAGCGGGAACCTACAATGAGCAGTTCTTC. Translating it yields CASSVELAGTYNEQFF. The full variable domain, in which reference TRBV9 and TRBJ2-1 provide the parts outside the CDR3, is DSGVTQTPKHLITATGQRVTLRCSPRSGDLSVYWYQQSLDQGLQFLIQYYNGEERAKGNILERFSAQQFPDLHSELNLSSLELGDSALYFCASSVELAGTYNEQFFGPGTRLTVL.

V is TRBV6-5 and J is TRBJ2-1; 9 bases are shared with TRBD1. This CDR3 has 15 amino acids. Losses at the gene ends were 2 bases for V and 4 bases for J; bases not matched to a gene: 3. Looked up from germline, CDR1 is MNHEY and CDR2 is SVGAGI. The CDR3 reads CASSYRDRAYNEQFF. The CDR3, as DNA: TGTGCCAGCAGTTACCGGGACAGGGCGTACAATGAGCAGTTCTTC.

This sequence joins TRBV19 and TRBJ1-5; no clear D. CDR1 and CDR2 (germline): LNHDA, SQIVND (reference sequence). The V and J ends lost 0 bases and 9 bases respectively, with 15 bases between them. There are 15 residues in the CDR3. The DNA of the CDR3 is TGTGCCAGTAGTATAGAGGGCAGCCCCATGTTGCCCCAGCATTTT. This gives the protein CASSIEGSPMLPQHF. Variable domain in full (rest from reference TRBV19 and TRBJ1-5): DGGITQSPKYLFRKEGQNVTLSCEQNLNHDAMYWYRQDPGQGLRLIYYSQIVNDFQKGDIAEGYSVSREKKESFPLTVTSAQKNPTAFYLCASSIEGSPMLPQHFGDGTRLSIL.

The chain is built from TRBV15 and TRBJ2-7; D perhaps matches TRBD2 (5 bases). V was trimmed by 5 bases and J by 2 bases, leaving 13 bases between them. This CDR3 is 14 amino acids long. Germline V gives CDR1 LNHNV, CDR2 YYDKDF (reference sequence). The CDR3 DNA is TGTGCCACCAGCCGTAGCGCCGACACCTACGAGCAGTACTTC. This encodes CATSRSADTYEQYF.

The chain has TRBV10-1 and TRBJ2-1, with D perhaps TRBD2 (6 bases). The CDR3 is 16 residues long. V gave up 3 bases and J gave up 8 bases, with 20 bases separating them. Germline V gene lookup returns CDR1 WNHNN and CDR2 SYGVQD (reference sequence). CDR3 in amino acids: CASSDPWAFGRHEQFF. Here the CDR3 DNA reads TGCGCCAGCAGTGATCCCTGGGCCTTCGGGAGACATGAGCAGTTCTTC.

This clone showed up just a few times. The chain joins TRBV6-1 to TRBJ1-4; D ambiguous. From germline, CDR1 is MNHNS and CDR2 SASEGT. CDR3 length: 14 amino acids. Trimming removed 1 base at V and 3 bases at J, with 6 bases between. The CDR3 DNA follows: TGTGCCAGCAGTGAAGTCTCCCCTAATGAAAAACTGTTTTTT. The encoded protein is CASSEVSPNEKLFF.

The chain combines TRBV9 with TRBJ2-7, with 7 bases identical to TRBD2. Germline-derived CDR1 and CDR2 are SGDLS and YYNGEE. CDR3 length: 16 amino acids. The V segment lost 0 bases and the J segment 5 bases; nucleotides outside the gene matches: 11. The CDR3 region has the DNA TGTGCCAGCAGCGTAGAGGGCGGGAGAAGCGGCAACGAGCAGTACTTC. Its translation is CASSVEGGRSGNEQYF.

This sequence joins TRBV5-1 and TRBJ2-3, with 11 bases lining up with TRBD2. Germline lookup yields CDR1 SGHRS and CDR2 YFSETQ. The CDR3 totals 15 residues. The junction had 6 bases not matched to a gene; V was cut back by 5 bases and J by 4 bases. The chain's CDR3 is CASSTSGRGSDTQYF. The DNA for the CDR3 is TGCGCCAGCAGTACTAGCGGGAGAGGGTCAGATACGCAGTATTTT.